Listed below are T cell receptor beta chains from one sample, sequenced in a study of preoperative IRX-2 immunotherapy in early breast cancer. The table came from immunoSEQ multiplex PCR; TCRdb's copy has only in-frame clones and leaves some out. The repertoire has around 62,000 clones, around 94% of them found once; the top ten carry around 1.7%. The sample was collected from a patient treated with IRX-2 immunotherapy. Receptors were obtained from a human donor with breast cancer. The CDR3 runs from the conserved cysteine through the conserved F or W. D genes are given only for firm matches. Size values are once, few and many counts, or a class for expanded clones, and some rows have none.

abundance: .
j_gene: TRBJ1-1
d_gene: .
v_gene: TRBV16
CDR3nt: TGTGCCAGCAGCCAAGGTCAGGGAGAGGTGCGGGCTTTCTTT
CDR3aa: CASSQGQGEVRAFF

abundance: .
j_gene: TRBJ2-7
d_gene: TRBD2
v_gene: TRBV4-1
CDR3nt: TGCGCCAGCAGCCAGCCCCCTAGCGGGAGGGCCCACGAGCAGTACTTC
CDR3aa: CASSQPPSGRAHEQYF

abundance: .
j_gene: TRBJ2-7
d_gene: TRBD1
v_gene: TRBV5-8
CDR3nt: TGTGCCAGCAGCTTAGTCCAGGGGGCGAGGTTCTACGAGCAGTACTTC
CDR3aa: CASSLVQGARFYEQYF

abundance: .
j_gene: TRBJ2-7
d_gene: TRBD1
v_gene: TRBV18
CDR3nt: TGTGCCAGCTCACCAGCCCACGGCAGGGGGCCTTACGAGCAGTACTTC
CDR3aa: CASSPAHGRGPYEQYF

abundance: once
j_gene: TRBJ1-1
d_gene: TRBD1
v_gene: TRBV7-9
CDR3nt: TGTGCCAGCAGAGACAGGGACCACACTGAAGCTTTCTTT
CDR3aa: CASRDRDHTEAFF

abundance: .
j_gene: TRBJ1-1
d_gene: .
v_gene: TRBV7-6
CDR3nt: TGTGCCAGCAGCTTAAACAGGAACACTGAAGCTTTCTTT
CDR3aa: CASSLNRNTEAFF

abundance: .
j_gene: TRBJ1-1
d_gene: .
v_gene: TRBV19
CDR3nt: TGTGCCAGTACCCTCCACGGCGGGGGACAGAACACTGAAGCTTTCTTT
CDR3aa: CASTLHGGGQNTEAFF

abundance: .
j_gene: TRBJ2-2
d_gene: .
v_gene: TRBV5-4
CDR3nt: TGTGCCAGCAGCTATGCTGGGGGGAACACCGGGGAGCTGTTTTTT
CDR3aa: CASSYAGGNTGELFF

abundance: once
j_gene: TRBJ1-4
d_gene: .
v_gene: TRBV4-3
CDR3nt: TGCGCCAGCAGCCAAGAGGGAGGGTTTAATGAAAAACTGTTTTTT
CDR3aa: CASSQEGGFNEKLFF

abundance: .
j_gene: TRBJ1-1
d_gene: .
v_gene: TRBV25-1
CDR3nt: TGTGCCAGCAGTGAATTACGAATTTCGGGGACGGCTTTCTTT
CDR3aa: CASSELRISGTAFF

abundance: .
j_gene: TRBJ2-7
d_gene: TRBD2
v_gene: TRBV7-9
CDR3nt: TGTGCCAGCAGCTCTGGGACTAGCGGATACTACGAGCAGTACTTC
CDR3aa: CASSSGTSGYYEQYF

abundance: .
j_gene: TRBJ2-5
d_gene: .
v_gene: TRBV7-3
CDR3nt: TGTGCCAGCAGGGCTAGTGCCCGGGCAGAGACCCAGTACTTC
CDR3aa: CASRASARAETQYF

abundance: .
j_gene: TRBJ2-3
d_gene: .
v_gene: TRBV9
CDR3nt: TGTGCCAGCAGCGTAGAGGGTGGGGGGTTCACAGATACGCAGTATTTT
CDR3aa: CASSVEGGGFTDTQYF

abundance: .
j_gene: TRBJ2-7
d_gene: .
v_gene: TRBV2
CDR3nt: TGTGCCAGCTTAACAGGCCCCGGGGGTGGCGAGCAGTACTTC
CDR3aa: CASLTGPGGGEQYF

abundance: .
j_gene: TRBJ1-2
d_gene: .
v_gene: TRBV2
CDR3nt: TGTGCCAGCACCGCGGACAATTTACGGGGCTACACCTTC
CDR3aa: CASTADNLRGYTF

abundance: .
j_gene: TRBJ2-5
d_gene: TRBD2
v_gene: TRBV5-4
CDR3nt: TGTGCCAGCAGCCCACGGACTAGCGGACCCCAAGAGACCCAGTACTTC
CDR3aa: CASSPRTSGPQETQYF

abundance: .
j_gene: TRBJ2-3
d_gene: .
v_gene: TRBV4-3
CDR3nt: TGCGCCAGTCGTAGGACTACCTCACCCGCAGATACGCAGTATTTT
CDR3aa: CASRRTTSPADTQYF

abundance: .
j_gene: TRBJ1-6
d_gene: TRBD1
v_gene: TRBV7-6
CDR3nt: TGTGCCAGCAGTTTACGATATACAGGGGAGATGGATTCACCCCTCCACTTT
CDR3aa: CASSLRYTGEMDSPLHF

abundance: .
j_gene: TRBJ2-5
d_gene: TRBD2
v_gene: TRBV29-1
CDR3nt: TGCAGCGTGAAGGGTGGTAGCGGGGCTCCATACCAAGAGACCCAGTACTTC
CDR3aa: CSVKGGSGAPYQETQYF

abundance: .
j_gene: TRBJ2-1
d_gene: .
v_gene: TRBV7-9
CDR3nt: TGTGCCAGCAGCTTAGGTGGCTGGGAGGGGGGGTACAATGAGCAGTTCTTC
CDR3aa: CASSLGGWEGGYNEQFF

abundance: .
j_gene: TRBJ1-2
d_gene: TRBD1
v_gene: TRBV28
CDR3nt: TGTGCCAGCAGTTTAAGGGGACAGGGATATGGCTACACCTTC
CDR3aa: CASSLRGQGYGYTF

abundance: .
j_gene: TRBJ2-3
d_gene: TRBD2
v_gene: TRBV28
CDR3nt: TGTGCCAGCAGTCTCTCCGGGGAGCGGGGGGGGACAGATACGCAGTATTTT
CDR3aa: CASSLSGERGGTDTQYF

abundance: once
j_gene: TRBJ2-2
d_gene: TRBD2
v_gene: TRBV10-3
CDR3nt: TGTGCCATCAGAGCCCGGACTAGCGGTCGAAATGTGACCGGGGAGCTGTTTTTT
CDR3aa: CAIRARTSGRNVTGELFF

abundance: .
j_gene: TRBJ2-7
d_gene: .
v_gene: TRBV7-2
CDR3nt: TGTGCCAGCAGCAAAAGGACAGTCGCCTTCGAGCAGTACTTC
CDR3aa: CASSKRTVAFEQYF

abundance: .
j_gene: TRBJ1-2
d_gene: .
v_gene: TRBV20-1
CDR3nt: TGCAGCCCGGGTAGGGTGGGCTACACCTTC
CDR3aa: CSPGRVGYTF

abundance: .
j_gene: TRBJ2-1
d_gene: .
v_gene: TRBV28
CDR3nt: TGTGCCAGCAGTCCACCCCCCCGGAGGGGTGAGCAGTTCTTC
CDR3aa: CASSPPPRRGEQFF

abundance: .
j_gene: TRBJ2-3
d_gene: TRBD2
v_gene: TRBV5-1
CDR3nt: TGCGCCAGCAGCTTCAGCGGGGGGGCGGGAGATACGCAGTATTTT
CDR3aa: CASSFSGGAGDTQYF

abundance: .
j_gene: TRBJ1-3
d_gene: .
v_gene: TRBV2
CDR3nt: TGTGCCAGCAGCACCCTACGAGGAAACACCATATATTTT
CDR3aa: CASSTLRGNTIYF

abundance: .
j_gene: TRBJ2-6
d_gene: .
v_gene: TRBV18
CDR3nt: TGTGCCAGCTCACGCAGCAACTCTGGGGCCAACGTCCTGACTTTC
CDR3aa: CASSRSNSGANVLTF

abundance: .
j_gene: TRBJ1-5
d_gene: .
v_gene: TRBV27
CDR3nt: TGTGCCAGCAGCTTCTGGCCCCAAAATTACAATCAGCCCCAGCATTTT
CDR3aa: CASSFWPQNYNQPQHF

abundance: .
j_gene: TRBJ2-1
d_gene: TRBD2
v_gene: TRBV11-1
CDR3nt: TGTGCCAGCAGCTTAGCACTAGCGGGAGAGGGTGAGCAGTTCTTC
CDR3aa: CASSLALAGEGEQFF

abundance: .
j_gene: TRBJ2-7
d_gene: TRBD2
v_gene: TRBV5-1
CDR3nt: TGCGCCAGCAGCCCCCGGACTAGCCTGTACGAGCAGTACTTC
CDR3aa: CASSPRTSLYEQYF

abundance: .
j_gene: TRBJ2-1
d_gene: TRBD2
v_gene: TRBV5-1
CDR3nt: TGCGCCAGCAGCTACAGCGGGGGGACCTACAATGAGCAGTTCTTC
CDR3aa: CASSYSGGTYNEQFF

abundance: .
j_gene: TRBJ2-1
d_gene: .
v_gene: TRBV10-3
CDR3nt: TGTGCCATCAGTGAGTTGGACAGCCACAATGAGCAGTTCTTC
CDR3aa: CAISELDSHNEQFF

abundance: once
j_gene: TRBJ2-2
d_gene: .
v_gene: TRBV5-4
CDR3nt: TGTGCCAGCGGCCCTGGAACCGGGGAGCTGTTTTTT
CDR3aa: CASGPGTGELFF

abundance: .
j_gene: TRBJ2-3
d_gene: .
v_gene: TRBV4-2
CDR3nt: TGTGCCAGCAGCCAAAAAACACTAGACCTCAGGGATACGCAGTATTTT
CDR3aa: CASSQKTLDLRDTQYF

abundance: .
j_gene: TRBJ2-7
d_gene: TRBD1
v_gene: TRBV7-2
CDR3nt: TGTGCCAGCAGCTTAGCCCCGCCGGACAGGGGTTACGAGCAGTACTTC
CDR3aa: CASSLAPPDRGYEQYF

abundance: .
j_gene: TRBJ2-7
d_gene: .
v_gene: TRBV6-1
CDR3nt: TGTGCCAGCAGTGTGATCTCCTACGAGCAGTACTTC
CDR3aa: CASSVISYEQYF

abundance: .
j_gene: TRBJ2-1
d_gene: TRBD2
v_gene: TRBV5-1
CDR3nt: TGCGCCAGCAGCTTGGCTTTAGCGGGGAGACTTTACTACAATGAGCAGTTCTTC
CDR3aa: CASSLALAGRLYYNEQFF